The 12 T cell receptor beta chains below come from one sample, sequenced in a study of regulatory T cells in long-lasting Graves disease. As for time point: newly diagnosed GD, antithyroid drugs for less than 3 months. PBMC-extracted RNA yielded the TCR library. To make TCR beta libraries, researchers used iRepertoire HTBI primers and Arm-PCR of CDR3 regions. A single record per CDR3 protein comes from TCRdb applying MiXCR to the multiplex PCR reads. This table has 350,000 to 500,000 distinct CDR3 sequences, around 15% appearing once. The sample was also linked to a second study, of T cells in Graves' hyperthyroidism and ophthalmopathy.

The sequenced sample was peripheral blood mononuclear cells (PBMCs), obtained at new diagnosis, from a patient treated with antithyroid drugs. The receptors were gathered from a woman between 25 and 40 years old with Graves disease.

V usage is TRBV20-1 and J usage is TRBJ2-4, with D possibly TRBD1 on 6 matching bases. The V end was cut by 2 bases, the J end by 7 bases, with 12 bases between. Per germline, CDR1 DFQATT and CDR2 SNEGSKA (reference sequence). The CDR3 contains 13 residues. CDR3 DNA sequence: TGCAGTGCTAGACGACTTCAGGGGAACATTCAGTACTTC. It yields the protein CSARRLQGNIQYF.

This clonotype was seen more than once but under ten times. V usage is TRBV20-1 and J usage is TRBJ1-2; D unclear. The CDR3 spans 12 residues. With 6 bases removed from V and 4 bases from J, the gap between germline ends came to 12 bases. CDR1 DFQATT and CDR2 SNEGSKA come from the germline V gene (reference sequence). The CDR3 reads CSAVTPAYGYTF. The CDR3 coding sequence is TGCAGTGCAGTTACTCCTGCCTATGGCTACACCTTC.

Turning to this clonotype: An end of the junction differs from the germline gene, which may be a read error. The gene calls are TRBV3-1 and TRBJ1-1, with a weak D call TRBD1 (5 bases). This CDR3 is built from 14 residues. Germline V lookup: CDR1 LGHDT, CDR2 YNNKEL (reference sequence). Here the CDR3 reads CASSQAGPNTEACF. CDR3 in DNA: TGTGCCAGCAGCCAAGCAGGGCCGAACACTGAAGCTTGCTTT.

This clonotype was found many times. V and J are TRBV5-1 and TRBJ2-1; 9 bases agree with TRBD2. Germline lookup yields CDR1 SGHRS and CDR2 YFSETQ. This CDR3 is 17 amino acids long. With 0 bases clipped from V and 8 bases from J, the junction kept 12 bases outside the gene matches. CDR3 nucleotide sequence: TGCGCCAGCAGCTTGGGTTTTTTGGCTAGCGGGATAGATGAGCAGTTCTTC. As protein: CASSLGFLASGIDEQFF.

This clonotype was observed many times. The chain couples TRBV6-1 to TRBJ2-1; 14 positions match TRBD2. The CDR3 has 19 residues. J gave up 2 bases and V 6 bases, and 12 bases lay outside the gene matches. CDR1 and CDR2 from the germline V gene are MNHNS and SASEGT. CDR3 bases: TGTGCCAGCAGACGAACCGGGACTAGCGGGAGCCGCGCCTACAATGAGCAGTTCTTC. Its translation is CASRRTGTSGSRAYNEQFF.

This clonotype appeared once. A read error is possible here, since a much larger clone lies one base away. The chain couples TRBV18 to TRBJ1-2; D unclear. Germline V CDR1 and CDR2: KGHSH, LQKENI. This CDR3 is 13 amino acids long. For the CDR3, the DNA is TGTGCCAACTCACCTCAGGACTCCTATGGCTACACCTTC. This gives the protein CANSPQDSYGYTF.

This clonotype has a handful of counts. V and J are TRBV5-4 and TRBJ2-2, with TRBD2 identical over 10 bases. The CDR3 contains 15 residues. Trimming took 1 base from V and 7 from J; bases not matched to a gene: 4. Germline V CDR1 and CDR2: SGHNT, YYREEE (reference sequence). The CDR3 sequence is CASSLLLAGDGELFF. The CDR3 region has the DNA TGTGCCAGCAGCTTGCTTCTAGCGGGAGACGGGGAGCTGTTTTTT.

This clonotype appeared many times. The chain is built from TRBV20-1 and TRBJ2-7; 7 bases fit TRBD2. Germline V gene lookup returns CDR1 DFQATT and CDR2 SNEGSKA (reference sequence). The trim removed 1 base at V and 2 bases at J, leaving 5 bases unmatched. There are 14 residues in the CDR3. CDR3 sequence: CSARVPAGTYEQYF. CDR3 in DNA: TGCAGTGCTAGAGTGCCAGCGGGAACCTACGAGCAGTACTTC.

Concerning this clonotype: A junction end diverges from the germline sequence, so it may reflect a read error. The gene calls are TRBV10-3 and TRBJ2-1; the match to TRBD2 covers 8 bases. Germline V gene sequence: CDR1 ENHRY, CDR2 SYGVKD. The CDR3 loop spans 17 amino acids. The chain's CDR3 is CTISGSSFVPSGYEQFF. In nucleotides, the CDR3 is TGTACCATCAGTGGTTCGTCTTTCGTTCCTAGCGGGTATGAGCAGTTCTTC.

This clonotype has a handful of counts. The gene calls are TRBV4-3 and TRBJ2-7; the D gene is possibly TRBD2 (5 bases). The CDR3 covers 14 residues. The V end was cut by 4 bases, the J end by 2 bases, with 12 bases between. In germline, CDR1 is LGHNA, CDR2 YSLEER. The CDR3 spells CASSPYRDAYEQYF. For the CDR3, the DNA is TGCGCCAGCAGCCCCTATCGGGATGCCTACGAGCAGTACTTC.

This chain uses TRBV12-3 or TRBV12-4 with TRBJ1-2, with 10 bases lining up with TRBD1. The J segment lost 2 bases and the V segment lost 4 bases, leaving 7 bases of the junction unmatched. The CDR3 runs 16 residues. In DNA form, the CDR3 reads TGTGCCAGCAGTTATTTCGGGACAGGGGAGAACTATGGCTACACCTTC. Translation: CASSYFGTGENYGYTF.

The table lists this clonotype with a few counts. This may stem from a read error, because a much larger clone lies one nucleotide away. The gene calls are TRBV12-3 or TRBV12-4 and TRBJ2-5; D gene ambiguous. This CDR3 is built from 15 residues. With 6 bases removed from V and 4 bases from J, the gap between germline ends came to 18 bases. The DNA of the CDR3 is TGTGCCAGCAGCCAACCCCCGCGTTTTCGAGAGACCCAGTACTTC. Its translation is CASSQPPRFRETQYF.